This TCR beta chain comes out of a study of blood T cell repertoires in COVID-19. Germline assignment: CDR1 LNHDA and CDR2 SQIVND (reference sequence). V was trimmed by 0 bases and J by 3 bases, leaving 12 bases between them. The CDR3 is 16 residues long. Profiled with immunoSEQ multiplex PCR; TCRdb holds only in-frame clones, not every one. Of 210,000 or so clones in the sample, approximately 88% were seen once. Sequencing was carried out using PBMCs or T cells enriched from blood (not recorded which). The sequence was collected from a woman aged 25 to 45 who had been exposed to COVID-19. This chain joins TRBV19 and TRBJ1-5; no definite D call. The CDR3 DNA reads TGTGCCAGTAGTATAGATCCCGGGGTCCTCAATCAGCCCCAGCATTTT. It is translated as CASSIDPGVLNQPQHF.